Included here is one T cell receptor (beta chain) sequence, with context. Its antigen is unknown. CDR1 and CDR2 (germline): ENHRY, SYGVKD. With 5 bases clipped from V and 7 bases from J, the junction kept 3 bases outside the gene matches. CDR3 length: 14 amino acids. The data derive from a study of CD8+ T cells in alopecia areata. Study outcomes and limitations: It was lesional scalp, especially alopecia totalis/universalis, that showed higher clonality than normal scalp. Sharing of TCRs across patients appeared less clear than in mice, possibly for HLA-related reasons. There were also resident alphabeta T cells of normal skin sequenced in scalp samples.

Once RNA had been extracted, it was reverse transcribed into cDNA to act as the sequencing template. Some clones are missing from TCRdb's copy, which holds only in-frame ones; the method was immunoSEQ multiplex PCR. Among about 200,000 clones listed, approximately 60% were seen once. The chain combines TRBV10-3 with TRBJ1-6; 9 nucleotides align to TRBD1. The receptor comes from a human donor in good health. The sequenced sample was CD8+ T cells sorted from blood. CDR3 coding DNA: TGTGCCATCAGTTCTGACAGGGGGAATTCACCCCTCCACTTT. Residues: CAISSDRGNSPLHF.